This section outlines one T cell receptor (beta chain) sequence together with its context. Its matching antigen is unknown. This sample was included in a study of cytomegalovirus exposure and HLA in healthy donors. Overall study: Within the Caucasian-associated ancestry cluster were around 81% of the 398 genotyped donors. General study points: Per published accounts, TCR beta sequences correctly predicted the HLA-A and HLA-B alleles of most subjects. Being productive about 90% or about 30% of the time was typical of most TCR beta V segments in an earlier analysis. High specificity and sensitivity for cytomegalovirus status were reported for the classifier.

The germline V and J ends were trimmed by 0 bases and 6 bases, with 10 bases remaining between them. CDR1 is SGDLS and CDR2 is YYNGEE in the germline V gene. The length of the CDR3 is 14 residues. The PCR employed 60 Vbeta primers together with 13 Jbeta primers. The method was immunoSEQ multiplex PCR; TCRdb's version includes in-frame clones alone and lacks a portion of them. Among 220,000 or so clones listed, approximately 85% were seen once. The source is a woman aged 40 to 49 in good health and CMV-seronegative. The chain employs TRBV9 and TRBJ2-1; maybe TRBD2 (5 bases). What was sequenced was PBMCs. The CDR3 DNA sequence: TGTGCCAGCAGCGTAGGTCCTAGCCCCAATGAGCAGTTCTTC. Translated: CASSVGPSPNEQFF.